Below are 19 T cell receptor beta chains sequenced from a single sample in a study of cytomegalovirus exposure and HLA in healthy donors. It was with 60 Vbeta and 13 Jbeta primers that the PCR ran. Sequencing used immunoSEQ multiplex PCR; TCRdb keeps in-frame clones, though not all of them. Recorded for this sample: around 100,000 clones. Material for sequencing was PBMCs. These receptors were taken from a woman in her 30s in good health and CMV-seronegative.

The chain carries TRBV27 and TRBJ2-7, with TRBD1 identical over 7 bases. Trimming took 4 bases from V and 9 from J; bases not matched to a gene: 9. Per germline, CDR1 MNHEY and CDR2 SMNVEV (reference sequence). This CDR3 spans 13 amino acids. CDR3 loop: CASSSQTGFRQYF. The CDR3 DNA reads TGTGCCAGCAGTTCTCAGACAGGGTTTAGGCAGTACTTC.

V gene TRBV6-1 combines with J gene TRBJ2-5, with TRBD1 as a possible D gene (5 bases). The closer fit of TRBJ2-7 to the DNA end suggests the J call may be wrong. Germline CDR1 MNHNS, CDR2 SASEGT. CDR3 length equals 12 residues. The CDR3 reads CASRGQRNEQYF. The CDR3 DNA reads as TGTGCCAGCAGGGGGCAGCGAAACGAGCAGTACTTC.

The CDR3 is CATSRDRAMNTEAFF. For the CDR3, the DNA is TGTGCCACCAGCAGAGACAGGGCGATGAACACTGAAGCTTTCTTT. The chain links TRBV15 to TRBJ1-1; D is possibly TRBD1 (5 bases). This CDR3 has 15 residues. The germline CDR1 and CDR2 sequences are LNHNV and YYDKDF (reference sequence). Trimming removed 0 bases at V and 0 bases at J, with 8 bases between.

The genes are TRBV28 and TRBJ2-4, with D possibly TRBD1 on 5 matching bases. Germline V CDR1 and CDR2: MDHEN, SYDVKM. The V end was cut by 5 bases, the J end by 0 bases, with 11 bases between. The CDR3 has 15 residues. The CDR3 region is CASSLMGLAKNIQYF. The CDR3 bases are TGTGCCAGCAGTCTGATGGGGCTAGCCAAAAACATTCAGTACTTC.

The CDR3 loop is CASSPPGTVNEKLFF. The CDR3 DNA follows: TGTGCCAGCAGCCCTCCGGGAACAGTTAATGAAAAACTGTTTTTT. This chain links TRBV4-2 with TRBJ1-4; unclear D gene. The CDR3 is made up of 15 amino acids. Per germline, CDR1 LGHNA and CDR2 YNFKEQ. Deletions cut 4 bases from V and 4 bases from J, with 13 bases between.

V and J are TRBV28 and TRBJ2-3; TRBD2 matches 8 bases. V lost 0 bases and J lost 4; bases outside the gene matches: 9. The CDR3 is made up of 17 amino acids. CDR1 MDHEN and CDR2 SYDVKM come from the germline V gene. CDR3 nucleotides: TGTGCCAGCAGTTTATGGCTGCCGGGACTAGTCCCAGATACGCAGTATTTT. It encodes CASSLWLPGLVPDTQYF.

The rearrangement uses TRBV19 and TRBJ1-6; 7 nucleotides align to TRBD1. Germline V gives CDR1 LNHDA, CDR2 SQIVND (reference sequence). The CDR3 length is 16 residues. V shed 7 bases, J shed 7 bases, and the junction held 13 bases outside the gene matches. The CDR3 region is CASNTQGGRLNSPLHF. The DNA for the CDR3 is TGTGCCAGTAACACCCAAGGGGGCCGGTTGAATTCACCCCTCCACTTT.

The rearrangement links TRBV19 to TRBJ1-1; the match to TRBD1 covers 9 bases. The CDR3 sequence is 13 residues long. Germline CDR1 LNHDA, CDR2 SQIVND (reference sequence). J was trimmed by 4 bases and V by 7 bases; bases with no gene match: 4. CDR3 region: CASTRTGATEAFF. CDR3 nucleotide sequence: TGTGCCAGTACCCGGACAGGGGCCACTGAAGCTTTCTTT.

This sequence joins TRBV19 and TRBJ2-1, with a weak D call TRBD2 (5 bases). Trimming shortened V by 2 bases and J by 8 bases, and 13 bases separated the two germline ends. This CDR3 has 14 residues. CDR1 LNHDA and CDR2 SQIVND come from the germline V gene (reference sequence). In DNA form, the CDR3 reads TGTGCCAGTAGTATACGGTGGGAGAGCGATGAGCAGTTCTTC. The encoded protein is CASSIRWESDEQFF.

This chain joins TRBV4-2 and TRBJ2-5; D is ambiguous. The CDR3 runs to 14 residues. Germline CDR1 reads LGHNA; CDR2 reads YNFKEQ. The ends were cut back, 4 bases at V and 1 base at J, with 10 bases in the middle. The CDR3 loop is CASSLTRSQETQYF. The CDR3, as DNA: TGTGCCAGCAGCCTGACGCGGAGCCAAGAGACCCAGTACTTC.

This sequence joins TRBV9 and TRBJ2-7; a weak D match, TRBD2 (7 bases). The CDR3 sequence is 15 residues long. Looked up from germline, CDR1 is SGDLS and CDR2 is YYNGEE. Trimming left V 0 bases short and J 6 bases short, with 16 bases between. Here the CDR3 DNA reads TGTGCCAGCAGCGTAGTTGGGGGGGCTGGGGTCGAGCAGTACTTC. It is translated as CASSVVGGAGVEQYF. The complete variable domain, with remaining parts taken from reference TRBV9 and TRBJ2-7, reads DSGVTQTPKHLITATGQRVTLRCSPRSGDLSVYWYQQSLDQGLQFLIQYYNGEERAKGNILERFSAQQFPDLHSELNLSSLELGDSALYFCASSVVGGAGVEQYFGPGTRLTVT.

The chain uses TRBV28 and TRBJ2-1; the D gene is possibly TRBD2 (5 bases). The germline V gene encodes CDR1 MDHEN and CDR2 SYDVKM. The CDR3 extends over 14 amino acids. V was clipped by 3 bases and J by 8 bases, with 14 bases between them. The CDR3 DNA reads as TGTGCCAGCAGTTTCCGGACTGGGTGGGATGAGCAGTTCTTC. Its protein product is CASSFRTGWDEQFF.

The genes are TRBV18 and TRBJ2-7; unclear D gene. Per the germline V gene, CDR1 is KGHSH and CDR2 is LQKENI. This CDR3 contains 13 residues. V dropped 0 bases and J dropped 3 bases, with 6 bases sitting between them. This chain's CDR3 is CASSPPFLYEQYF. In nucleotides, the CDR3 is TGTGCCAGCTCACCACCTTTTCTCTACGAGCAGTACTTC.

V gene TRBV4-1 combines with J gene TRBJ1-4; D gene ambiguous. V was cut by 1 base and J by 0 bases, with 3 bases left in between. The CDR3 is 14 amino acids. Germline CDR1 and CDR2: MGHRA and YSYEKL. The CDR3 DNA reads TGCGCCAGCAGCCAAGGGCCAACTAATGAAAAACTGTTTTTT. Protein product: CASSQGPTNEKLFF.

The rearrangement links TRBV28 to TRBJ2-4; perhaps TRBD2 as D (5 bases). The V gene's germline CDR1 is MDHEN and CDR2 SYDVKM. The CDR3 loop spans 20 amino acids. V was clipped by 4 bases and J by 0 bases, with 25 bases between them. Written as DNA, the CDR3 is TGTGCCAGCAGTTCCACCGGCCGATCAAAGGAGGTAATAGCCAAAAACATTCAGTACTTC. It translates to CASSSTGRSKEVIAKNIQYF.

The rearrangement links TRBV5-6 to TRBJ1-6; possible D gene TRBD1, 6 bases. Per the germline V gene, CDR1 is SGHDT and CDR2 is YYEEEE. This CDR3 contains 17 residues. V was trimmed by 4 bases and J by 6 bases, leaving 20 bases between them. The CDR3 DNA reads TGTGCCAGCAGCCCCTTACCCCGCGCGGGGGCTAATTCACCCCTCCACTTT. Protein product: CASSPLPRAGANSPLHF.

As concerns this clone: The sample carries other DNA sequences with the same CDR3. The gene calls are TRBV5-1 and TRBJ2-7; 11 bases line up with TRBD2. CDR1 and CDR2 from the germline V gene are SGHRS and YFSETQ. The CDR3 extends over 13 amino acids. V shed 5 bases and J 7 bases; nucleotides not matched to a gene: 5. The CDR3 here is CASRTSGSSEQYF. Here the CDR3 DNA reads TGCGCCAGCAGAACTAGCGGGAGCAGTGAGCAGTACTTC.

The V and J genes are TRBV5-6 and TRBJ1-1; no firm D call. The CDR3 extends over 13 amino acids. Between the trimmed V and J ends, which lost 0 bases and 1 base, there was a span of 4 bases. Per the germline V gene, CDR1 is SGHDT and CDR2 is YYEEEE. CDR3 loop: CASSLGANTEAFF. In DNA form, the CDR3 reads TGTGCCAGCAGCTTGGGGGCGAACACTGAAGCTTTCTTT.

The chain has TRBV10-2 and TRBJ2-7, with a weak D call TRBD2 (7 bases). This CDR3 has 14 residues. Germline V CDR1 and CDR2: WSHSY, SAAADI. V shed 2 bases and J shed 7 bases, with 15 bases lying between them. The chain's CDR3 is CASSETRGGSEQYF. DNA for the CDR3: TGCGCCAGCAGTGAGACCAGGGGAGGGAGTGAGCAGTACTTC.